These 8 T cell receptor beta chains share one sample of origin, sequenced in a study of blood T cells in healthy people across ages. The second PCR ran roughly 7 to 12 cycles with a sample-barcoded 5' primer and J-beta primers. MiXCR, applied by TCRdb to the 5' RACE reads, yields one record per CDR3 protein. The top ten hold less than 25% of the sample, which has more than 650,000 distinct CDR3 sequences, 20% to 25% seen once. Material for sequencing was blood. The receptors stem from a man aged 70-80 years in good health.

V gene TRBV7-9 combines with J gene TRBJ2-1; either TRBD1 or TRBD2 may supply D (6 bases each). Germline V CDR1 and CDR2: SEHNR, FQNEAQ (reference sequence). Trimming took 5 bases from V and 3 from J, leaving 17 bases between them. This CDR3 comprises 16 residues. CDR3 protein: CASSTPSGALYNEQFF. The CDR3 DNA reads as TGTGCCAGCAGCACGCCCTCGGGGGCTCTCTACAATGAGCAGTTCTTC.

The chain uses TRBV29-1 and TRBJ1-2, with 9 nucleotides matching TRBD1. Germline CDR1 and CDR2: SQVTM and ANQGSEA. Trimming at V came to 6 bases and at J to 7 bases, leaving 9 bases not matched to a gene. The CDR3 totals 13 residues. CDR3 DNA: TGCAGCGTCCGACGGACAGGGGATGGTGGCTACACCTTC. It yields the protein CSVRRTGDGGYTF.

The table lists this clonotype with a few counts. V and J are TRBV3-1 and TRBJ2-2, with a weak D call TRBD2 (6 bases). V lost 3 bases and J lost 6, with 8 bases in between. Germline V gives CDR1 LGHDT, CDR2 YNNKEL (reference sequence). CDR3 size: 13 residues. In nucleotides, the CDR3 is TGTGCCAGCAGCCACTGGAGGGCCGGGGAGCTGTTTTTT. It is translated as CASSHWRAGELFF.

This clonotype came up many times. This chain's CDR3 is CASSQGWTGPRGYTF. CDR3 nucleotides: TGTGCCAGCAGCCAAGGTTGGACAGGGCCGCGGGGCTACACCTTC. This sequence joins TRBV3-1 and TRBJ1-2, with 8 positions matching TRBD1. V was pared by 1 base and J by 8 bases, with 9 bases of the junction left unmatched. Germline CDR1 and CDR2: LGHDT and YNNKEL (reference sequence). CDR3 length equals 15 residues.

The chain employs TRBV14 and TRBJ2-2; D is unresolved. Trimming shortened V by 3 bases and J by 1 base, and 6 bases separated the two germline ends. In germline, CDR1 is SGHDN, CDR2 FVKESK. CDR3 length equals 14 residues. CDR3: CASSQKENTGELFF. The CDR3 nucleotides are TGTGCCAGCAGCCAGAAAGAGAACACCGGGGAGCTGTTTTTT.

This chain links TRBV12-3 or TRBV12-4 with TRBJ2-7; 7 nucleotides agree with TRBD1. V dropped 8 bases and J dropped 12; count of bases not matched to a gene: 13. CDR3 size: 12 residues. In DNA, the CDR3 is TGTGCCAGCGGGGACAGCCATGCGGCGCGGTACTTC. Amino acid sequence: CASGDSHAARYF.

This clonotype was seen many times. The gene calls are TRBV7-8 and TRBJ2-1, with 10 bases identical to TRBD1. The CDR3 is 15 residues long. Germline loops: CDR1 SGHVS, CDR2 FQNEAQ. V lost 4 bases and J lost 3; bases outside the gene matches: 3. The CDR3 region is CASSSRTGGYNEQFF. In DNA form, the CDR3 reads TGTGCCAGCAGCTCCCGGACAGGGGGCTACAATGAGCAGTTCTTC.

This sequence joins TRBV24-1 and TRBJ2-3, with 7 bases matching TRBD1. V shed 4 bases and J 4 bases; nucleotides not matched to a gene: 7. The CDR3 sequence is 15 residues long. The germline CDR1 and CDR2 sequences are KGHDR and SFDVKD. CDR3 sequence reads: CATSDRTGVADTQYF. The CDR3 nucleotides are TGTGCCACCAGTGACCGTACAGGGGTCGCAGATACGCAGTATTTT.